Below, 18 T cell receptor beta chains from the same sample are listed, as sequenced in a study of Tregs in tolerant kidney transplant recipients. Sequenced by immunoSEQ multiplex PCR; TCRdb stores in-frame clones only, minus some. The sample includes fewer than 95,000 clones, 93% of them seen just once. The nonmyeloablative bone marrow transplants came from related graft donors, with transient mixed chimerism. The sample was CD4+ T cells from blood (PBMCs), taken 12 months after the transplant. The receptor source for this set is a human patient who received a combined kidney and bone marrow transplant. A subset of T cells may come from the graft donor.

The chain links TRBV30 to TRBJ2-3; TRBD1 matches 8 bases. Trimming at V came to 2 bases and at J to 4 bases, leaving 11 bases not matched to a gene. The germline gives CDR1 GTSNPN, CDR2 SVGIG (reference sequence). This CDR3 region has 16 residues. CDR3 region: CAWSSPTRQGSDTQYF. As DNA, the CDR3 is TGTGCCTGGAGTTCTCCTACGAGACAGGGGTCAGATACGCAGTATTTT. Full variable domain (remainder filled in from reference TRBV30 and TRBJ2-3): SQTIHQWPATLVQPVGSPLSLECTVEGTSNPNLYWYRQAAGRGLQLLFYSVGIGQISSEVPQNLSASRPQDRQFILSSKKLLLSDSGFYLCAWSSPTRQGSDTQYFGPGTRLTVL.

CDR3 residues: CASSIGTRANEQYF. The CDR3 DNA follows: TGTGCCAGCAGCATAGGGACTAGGGCCAACGAGCAGTACTTC. V gene TRBV7-8 combines with J gene TRBJ2-7, with TRBD2 matching over 8 bases. V was clipped by 5 bases and J by 5 bases; unmatched bases: 8. CDR1 is SGHVS and CDR2 is FQNEAQ in the germline V gene. This CDR3 contains 14 residues. Full variable domain (rest looked up from reference TRBV7-8 and TRBJ2-7): GAGVSQSPRYKVAKRGQDVALRCDPISGHVSLFWYQQALGQGPEFLTYFQNEAQLDKSGLPSDRFFAERPEGSVSTLKIQRTQQEDSAVYLCASSIGTRANEQYFGPGTRLTVT.

The chain couples TRBV5-6 to TRBJ2-5; TRBD1 aligns across 8 bases. CDR3 length: 15 residues. Germline CDR1 and CDR2: SGHDT and YYEEEE. The V segment lost 3 bases and the J segment 5 bases; nucleotides outside the gene matches: 9. CDR3 DNA sequence: TGTGCCAGCAGCTCCCTCGGACAGGGCGGCGAGACCCAGTACTTC. As protein: CASSSLGQGGETQYF.

V and J are TRBV19 and TRBJ2-2; D not resolved. This CDR3 contains 13 residues. Germline lookup yields CDR1 LNHDA and CDR2 SQIVND (reference sequence). The germline V and J ends were trimmed by 7 bases and 1 base, with 7 bases remaining between them. The CDR3 region is CASTTRNTGELFF. The CDR3 DNA sequence: TGTGCCAGTACCACAAGGAACACCGGGGAGCTGTTTTTT.

CDR3 protein: CASSSTGIEQFF. The CDR3 DNA follows: TGTGCCAGCAGCTCTACAGGGATTGAGCAGTTCTTC. The chain carries TRBV11-3 and TRBJ2-1; a possible D gene is TRBD1 (6 bases). Between the trimmed V and J ends, which lost 4 bases and 9 bases, there was a span of 10 bases. The germline gives CDR1 SGHNT, CDR2 YENEEA. The CDR3 is 12 amino acids. Using reference TRBV11-3 and TRBJ2-1 for the parts outside the CDR3, the full variable domain is EAGVVQSPRYKIIEKKQPVAFWCNPISGHNTLYWYLQNLGQGPELLIRYENEEAVDDSQLPKDRFSAERLKGVDSTLKIQPAELGDSAVYLCASSSTGIEQFFGPGTRLTVL.

The gene calls are TRBV7-2 and TRBJ1-2; no clear D gene. The CDR3 extends over 14 amino acids. Germline CDR1 SGHTA, CDR2 FQGNSA. With 1 base removed from V and 3 bases from J, the gap between germline ends came to 9 bases. CDR3 loop: CASSLGWAYYGYTF. The DNA of the CDR3 is TGTGCCAGCAGCTTAGGTTGGGCCTACTATGGCTACACCTTC. The whole variable domain, filled in from reference TRBV7-2 and TRBJ1-2, reads GAGVSQSPSNKVTEKGKDVELRCDPISGHTALYWYRQSLGQGLEFLIYFQGNSAPDKSGLPSDRFSAERTGGSVSTLTIQRTQQEDSAVYLCASSLGWAYYGYTFGSGTRLTVV.

This clone was found a few times. The chain carries TRBV10-3 and TRBJ2-3, with 7 nucleotides matching TRBD1. The J segment lost 1 base and the V segment lost 8 bases, leaving 9 bases of the junction unmatched. Germline V gene sequence: CDR1 ENHRY, CDR2 SYGVKD. The CDR3 runs 15 residues. CDR3 sequence: CAISKGQGGTDTQYF. The CDR3 DNA sequence: TGTGCCATCTCCAAGGGCCAGGGGGGCACAGATACGCAGTATTTT.

The chain has TRBV19 and TRBJ2-5; TRBD1 might be the D (7 bases). Germline V gene lookup returns CDR1 LNHDA and CDR2 SQIVND (reference sequence). Trimming removed 3 bases from V and 2 bases from J, with 13 bases in between. This CDR3 is built from 15 residues. The CDR3 coding sequence is TGTGCCAGTAGTATTCGGGGGACAGCACAAGAGACCCAGTACTTC. Its translation is CASSIRGTAQETQYF.

The rearrangement uses TRBV11-3 and TRBJ2-1; TRBD2 aligns across 8 bases. Germline lookup yields CDR1 SGHNT and CDR2 YENEEA. The CDR3 sequence is 15 residues long. The V and J ends lost 5 bases and 9 bases, in that order; junction bases with no gene match: 12. The CDR3 sequence: CASSIQGLVLGEQFF. The DNA of the CDR3 is TGTGCCAGCAGCATACAGGGACTAGTCTTGGGTGAGCAGTTCTTC.

This chain connects TRBV6-5 to TRBJ2-1; 10 nucleotides match TRBD2. Trimming at V came to 6 bases and at J to 15 bases, leaving 11 bases not matched to a gene. CDR3 size: 13 residues. CDR1 is MNHEY, CDR2 SVGAGI, per germline. CDR3 sequence reads: CASRPGLAGDAFF. In nucleotides, the CDR3 is TGTGCCAGCAGACCGGGGCTAGCGGGAGACGCGTTCTTC.

This sequence joins TRBV4-2 and TRBJ2-3, with a possible D match to TRBD2 (5 bases). This CDR3 region has 14 residues. CDR1 is LGHNA and CDR2 is YNFKEQ in the germline V gene. V was shortened by 3 bases and J by 2 bases, with 9 bases between the two germline ends. The CDR3 sequence is CASSQDGNTDTQYF. CDR3 in DNA: TGTGCCAGCAGCCAGGACGGGAACACAGATACGCAGTATTTT.

The chain links TRBV7-8 to TRBJ2-7; D uncertain. The V gene lost 2 bases and the J gene lost 2 bases, with 10 bases spanning the gap. The CDR3 contains 14 residues. Germline-derived CDR1 and CDR2 are SGHVS and FQNEAQ. In nucleotides, the CDR3 is TGTGCCAGCAGCTTAAACAGAAGAACCTACGAGCAGTACTTC. Encoded protein: CASSLNRRTYEQYF.

The rearrangement uses TRBV4-3 and TRBJ2-2; TRBD1 matches 9 bases. The germline CDR1 and CDR2 sequences are LGHNA and YSLEER. The junction had 10 bases not matched to a gene; V was cut back by 2 bases and J by 6 bases. The CDR3 has 17 residues. CDR3 region: CASSQHRGQGRAGELFF. The CDR3 coding sequence is TGCGCCAGCAGCCAACACCGGGGACAGGGACGGGCCGGGGAGCTGTTTTTT.

The CDR3 spells CASRGVNTGELFF. Here the CDR3 DNA reads TGTGCCAGCAGAGGGGTGAACACCGGGGAGCTGTTTTTT. This chain uses TRBV7-9 with TRBJ2-2, with a weak D call TRBD1 (5 bases). CDR1 is SEHNR and CDR2 is FQNEAQ in the germline V gene (reference sequence). The CDR3 covers 13 residues. V was clipped by 6 bases and J by 1 base, with 6 bases between them. The variable domain in full, completed from reference TRBV7-9 and TRBJ2-2, reads DTGVSQNPRHKITKRGQNVTFRCDPISEHNRLYWYRQTLGQGPEFLTYFQNEAQLEKSRLLSDRFSAERPKGSFSTLEIQRTEQGDSAMYLCASRGVNTGELFFGEGSRLTVL.

The chain couples TRBV25-1 to TRBJ2-1, with 8 positions matching TRBD1. In germline, CDR1 is MGHDK, CDR2 SYGVNS. V lost 2 bases and J lost 7; bases outside the gene matches: 1. CDR3 length: 13 amino acids. The CDR3 DNA is TGTGCCAGCAGTGAACAGGGGGCGAATGAGCAGTTCTTC. Its translation is CASSEQGANEQFF.

The chain combines TRBV19 with TRBJ2-5; 8 bases fit TRBD1. Unmatched junction bases numbered 8, after V lost 4 bases and J lost 1 base. The CDR3 loop spans 16 amino acids. Germline CDR1 LNHDA, CDR2 SQIVND (reference sequence). CDR3 sequence: CASSTVDRGVQETQYF. The CDR3 bases are TGTGCCAGTAGTACCGTAGACAGGGGCGTCCAAGAGACCCAGTACTTC.

The chain employs TRBV9 and TRBJ1-2, with 9 bases that match TRBD1. The CDR3 runs 15 residues. With 4 bases clipped from V and 6 bases from J, the junction kept 10 bases outside the gene matches. Germline V gene sequence: CDR1 SGDLS, CDR2 YYNGEE. CDR3 in DNA: TGTGCCAGCAGCCCCACGGGACAGGGATCTGATGGCTACACCTTC. Translating it yields CASSPTGQGSDGYTF. The full variable domain, with the rest looked up from reference TRBV9 and TRBJ1-2, is DSGVTQTPKHLITATGQRVTLRCSPRSGDLSVYWYQQSLDQGLQFLIQYYNGEERAKGNILERFSAQQFPDLHSELNLSSLELGDSALYFCASSPTGQGSDGYTFGSGTRLTVV.

The table lists this clone with a count of one. The rearrangement joins TRBV7-2 to TRBJ1-3; no definite D call. Trimming cost V 2 bases and J 2 bases, with 16 bases left between them. Germline V gives CDR1 SGHTA, CDR2 FQGNSA. This CDR3 contains 17 residues. CDR3 DNA: TGTGCCAGCAGCTTAAGATGGGGAGTAGGCCCTGGAAACACCATATATTTT. Translating gives CASSLRWGVGPGNTIYF. The whole variable domain, filled in from reference TRBV7-2 and TRBJ1-3, reads GAGVSQSPSNKVTEKGKDVELRCDPISGHTALYWYRQSLGQGLEFLIYFQGNSAPDKSGLPSDRFSAERTGGSVSTLTIQRTQQEDSAVYLCASSLRWGVGPGNTIYFGEGSWLTVV.